This is a list of T cell receptor beta chains from one sample in a study of T-cell memory formation after mild COVID-19. TCRdb re-called the 5' RACE reads through MiXCR, storing one row per CDR3 protein. The data show 150,000 to 200,000 distinct CDR3 sequences, about 14% seen once. Sequencing input: PBMCs or a T cell subset sorted from them (not recorded which). These TCRs come from an adult woman who had mild COVID-19 (a few samples of this study predate the infection). Cell type and time point are not known. The CDR3 runs from the conserved cysteine through the conserved F or W. D genes are given only for firm matches. Some rows have no size entry. The others give once, few or many, or a class for an expanded clone.

abundance | j_gene | d_gene | v_gene | CDR3aa | CDR3nt
few | TRBJ1-1 | NA | TRBV11-3 | CASSSRVWNTEAFF | TGTGCCAGCAGCTCAAGGGTGTGGAACACTGAAGCTTTCTTT
NA | TRBJ1-1 | TRBD1 | TRBV7-2 | CASSPQPGTVNTEAFF | TGTGCCAGCAGCCCACAACCCGGGACAGTGAACACTGAAGCTTTCTTT
NA | TRBJ1-2 | NA | TRBV7-9 | CASSSGRNYGYTF | TGTGCCAGCAGCTCCGGGAGGAACTATGGCTACACCTTC
few | TRBJ2-6 | NA | TRBV7-9 | CASSPESGANVLTF | TGTGCCAGCAGCCCGGAATCTGGGGCCAACGTCCTGACTTTC
NA | TRBJ2-5 | NA | TRBV4-1 | CASSQDGGTLFETQYF | TGCGCCAGCAGCCAAGATGGGGGGACACTCTTCGAGACCCAGTACTTC
few | TRBJ1-1 | TRBD1 | TRBV12-3/TRBV12-4 | CASSLRGGTGRSTEAFF | TGTGCCAGCAGTCTCCGAGGGGGGACAGGACGAAGCACTGAAGCTTTCTTT
NA | TRBJ2-1 | NA | TRBV9 | CASVAAGGGFYNEQFF | TGTGCCAGCGTCGCGGCTGGTGGGGGGTTTTACAATGAGCAGTTCTTC
NA | TRBJ2-1 | NA | TRBV20-1 | CSASHGRGSNEQFF | TGCAGTGCTAGTCACGGGAGAGGGAGCAATGAGCAGTTCTTC
few | TRBJ2-7 | NA | TRBV7-2 | CASSSFRAQYEQYF | TGTGCCAGCAGCTCGTTTAGGGCCCAATACGAGCAGTACTTC
few | TRBJ2-1 | NA | TRBV29-1 | CSVEISYNEQFF | TGCAGCGTTGAAATCAGCTACAATGAGCAGTTCTTC
NA | TRBJ2-7 | NA | TRBV12-1 | CASSSLRTGDRYEQYF | TGTGCCAGCAGCTCACTCAGGACAGGGGATCGCTACGAGCAGTACTTC
NA | TRBJ2-3 | NA | TRBV20-1 | CSARDPRGRTDTQYF | TGCAGTGCTAGAGATCCTCGGGGCCGAACAGATACGCAGTATTTT
few | TRBJ1-2 | TRBD1 | TRBV5-6 | CASRGGTGSSGGYTF | TGTGCCAGCAGAGGTGGGACAGGGTCATCAGGTGGCTACACCTTC
few | TRBJ2-7 | TRBD2 | TRBV29-1 | CSVVSSGATYEQYF | TGCAGCGTTGTTTCTAGCGGGGCGACCTACGAGCAGTACTTC
few | TRBJ2-2 | NA | TRBV6-5 | CASSYSSGNTGELFF | TGTGCCAGCAGTTACTCATCAGGGAACACCGGGGAGCTGTTTTTT
NA | TRBJ2-1 | NA | TRBV10-3 | CAISEHKYNEQFF | TGTGCCATCAGTGAGCACAAGTACAATGAGCAGTTCTTC
few | TRBJ2-3 | NA | TRBV5-1 | CASSSYGDTDTQYF | TGCGCCAGCAGCTCGTACGGGGACACAGATACGCAGTATTTT
NA | TRBJ2-7 | NA | TRBV5-1 | CASSLVSSGNEQYF | TGCGCCAGCAGCTTGGTCTCCAGTGGAAACGAGCAGTACTTC
NA | TRBJ2-7 | NA | TRBV12-3/TRBV12-4 | CASSHPGTPYEQYF | TGTGCCAGCAGTCATCCCGGGACACCTTACGAGCAGTACTTC
few | TRBJ2-7 | TRBD1 | TRBV5-1 | CASSDRDRAYEQYF | TGCGCCAGCAGCGACCGGGACAGGGCCTACGAGCAGTACTTC
few | TRBJ2-3 | NA | TRBV5-1 | CASSLVPDTDTQYF | TGCGCCAGCAGCTTGGTTCCTGACACAGATACGCAGTATTTT
NA | TRBJ1-5 | NA | TRBV7-2 | CASSPPGVGNQPQHF | TGTGCCAGCAGCCCCCCAGGGGTGGGCAATCAGCCCCAGCATTTT
NA | TRBJ2-2 | NA | TRBV6-2/TRBV6-3 | CASTVGGITGELFF | TGTGCCAGCACTGTGGGTGGTATCACCGGGGAGCTGTTTTTT
many | TRBJ2-2 | TRBD1 | TRBV29-1 | CSVEGQGTSGELFF | TGCAGCGTTGAAGGACAGGGAACAAGCGGGGAGCTGTTTTTT
many | TRBJ2-1 | NA | TRBV29-1 | CSVLVIDVHEQFF | TGCAGCGTGCTAGTGATTGATGTCCATGAGCAGTTCTTC
NA | TRBJ1-6 | NA | TRBV20-1 | CSAREIPRDIHSPLHF | TGCAGTGCTAGAGAAATACCTAGGGACATCCATTCACCCCTCCACTTT
few | TRBJ2-7 | TRBD2 | TRBV6-5 | CASSPRSSGTFGEQYF | TGTGCCAGCAGCCCTCGGTCTAGCGGGACCTTCGGAGAGCAGTACTTC
NA | TRBJ1-4 | NA | TRBV5-6 | CASSSDGAEVF | TGTGCCAGCAGCTCGGACGGGGCCGAGGTTTTT
NA | TRBJ2-1 | NA | TRBV4-3 | CASSQEPGSYNEQFF | TGCGCCAGCAGCCAAGAACCGGGCTCCTACAATGAGCAGTTCTTC
NA | TRBJ2-3 | TRBD1 | TRBV5-4 | CASSVPGQKDTQYF | TGTGCCAGCAGCGTACCGGGACAGAAAGATACGCAGTATTTT
few | TRBJ2-5 | TRBD1 | TRBV3-1 | CASSRRDSNQETQYF | TGTGCCAGCAGCCGACGGGACAGTAACCAAGAGACCCAGTACTTC
NA | TRBJ1-1 | TRBD1 | TRBV5-1 | CASSRGQGGTEAFF | TGCGCCAGCAGCCGAGGACAGGGCGGCACTGAAGCTTTCTTT
NA | TRBJ1-2 | NA | TRBV7-9 | CASSFPGVNYGYTF | TGTGCCAGCAGCTTTCCCGGGGTTAACTATGGCTACACCTTC
few | TRBJ1-3 | NA | TRBV5-1 | CASKVANSGNTIYF | TGCGCCAGCAAGGTCGCCAACTCTGGAAACACCATATATTTT
NA | TRBJ2-1 | TRBD2 | TRBV12-3/TRBV12-4 | CASSLEGRGSGNEQFF | TGTGCCAGCAGTCTTGAGGGCCGCGGGAGCGGAAATGAGCAGTTCTTC
many | TRBJ2-1 | NA | TRBV29-1 | CSEWTVYNEQFF | TGCAGCGAATGGACAGTTTACAATGAGCAGTTCTTC
few | TRBJ2-1 | TRBD2 | TRBV7-9 | CASSLTSGESYNEQFF | TGTGCCAGCAGCTTGACTAGCGGGGAATCCTACAATGAGCAGTTCTTC
NA | TRBJ2-1 | NA | TRBV30 | CAWRGSEQFF | TGTGCCTGGAGGGGGTCTGAGCAGTTCTTC
NA | TRBJ2-1 | TRBD2 | TRBV15 | CATSSGASGSGEQFF | TGTGCCACCAGCAGTGGGGCTAGCGGGAGTGGTGAGCAGTTCTTC
NA | TRBJ2-5 | NA | TRBV9 | CASSRGVGSEETQYF | TGTGCCAGCAGTCGTGGGGTAGGAAGCGAGGAGACCCAGTACTTC
NA | TRBJ2-2 | NA | TRBV5-1 | CASTQGNGELFF | TGCGCCAGCACGCAGGGGAACGGGGAGCTGTTTTTT
NA | TRBJ2-5 | TRBD1 | TRBV12-3/TRBV12-4 | CASSLNRGDGETQYF | TGTGCCAGCAGTCTCAACAGGGGAGACGGGGAGACCCAGTACTTC
NA | TRBJ2-3 | NA | TRBV5-1 | CASSPPMRAADTQYF | TGCGCCAGCAGCCCGCCTATGCGGGCGGCAGATACGCAGTATTTT
few | TRBJ1-1 | NA | TRBV12-3/TRBV12-4 | CASNKGHPNTEAFF | TGTGCCAGCAATAAGGGACACCCGAACACTGAAGCTTTCTTT
many | TRBJ2-5 | TRBD1 | TRBV12-3/TRBV12-4 | CASSSTWDRPLGLSVQETQYF | TGTGCCAGCAGTTCCACCTGGGACAGGCCTTTGGGTTTAAGTGTCCAAGAGACCCAGTACTTC
many | TRBJ2-7 | NA | TRBV24-1 | CATSDLNNNYEQYF | TGTGCCACCAGTGATTTGAACAACAACTACGAGCAGTACTTC
NA | TRBJ2-5 | TRBD2 | TRBV6-5 | CASSYSGTSMVETQYF | TGTGCCAGCAGTTACTCGGGGACTAGCATGGTCGAGACCCAGTACTTC
few | TRBJ2-7 | NA | TRBV4-1 | CASSQAGRTYEQYF | TGCGCCAGCAGCCAGGCAGGGCGAACCTACGAGCAGTACTTC
NA | TRBJ2-1 | TRBD2 | TRBV20-1 | CSARAGLAGFYNEQFF | TGCAGTGCTAGAGCCGGGCTAGCGGGTTTCTACAATGAGCAGTTCTTC
NA | TRBJ2-7 | NA | TRBV5-1 | CASSLKGLDEQYF | TGCGCCAGCAGCTTAAAGGGGCTGGACGAGCAGTACTTC
NA | TRBJ2-1 | NA | TRBV7-3 | CASSLFGTPNNEQFF | TGTGCCAGCAGCTTATTTGGGACTCCGAACAATGAGCAGTTCTTC
NA | TRBJ1-2 | NA | TRBV29-1 | CSVVRTALGYTF | TGCAGCGTTGTTAGGACAGCTCTGGGCTACACCTTC
medium-sized | TRBJ1-1 | NA | TRBV7-9 | CASSFPGTEAFF | TGTGCCAGCAGCTTTCCTGGCACTGAAGCTTTCTTT
NA | TRBJ2-7 | TRBD1 | TRBV20-1 | CSARDRDSSYEQYF | TGCAGTGCTAGAGATAGGGACAGTTCCTACGAGCAGTACTTC
NA | TRBJ2-1 | TRBD2 | TRBV14 | CASNLAGGDNEQFF | TGTGCCAGCAATCTAGCGGGGGGCGACAATGAGCAGTTCTTC
many | TRBJ2-7 | TRBD1 | TRBV7-9 | CASSPVGTGPSEQYF | TGTGCCAGCAGCCCAGTGGGGACAGGTCCTTCCGAGCAGTACTTC